The clone carrying this T cell receptor beta chain is a singleton in its sample. Germline CDR1 reads SGHTA; CDR2 reads FQGNSA. The CDR3 is 16 amino acids. V shed 2 bases, J shed 2 bases, and the junction held 6 bases outside the gene matches. Authors' methods: Estimation of nucleated cell counts was performed using reference gene primer amplification. The repertoire was sequenced with immunoSEQ multiplex PCR; TCRdb's copy has only in-frame clones and lacks some. The V and J calls and clone size were taken over from that table, and D and trimming were inferred from the DNA. The table lists more than 110,000 clones, 60% to 80% of them singletons. This specimen belongs to a study of blood T cell repertoires in COVID-19. Study details: Samples came from the United States, Italy and Spain, spanning acute and convalescent COVID-19. T cells, B-cell-depleted T cells, or PBMCs provided the cDNA or gDNA that served as material.

The TCR comes from a woman aged 45-65 years with active or convalescent COVID-19. Sequences were obtained from peripheral blood. The chain links TRBV7-2 to TRBJ2-3, with 8 bases matching TRBD2. The CDR3 spells CASSLRASGYTDTQYF. The CDR3 region has the DNA TGTGCCAGCAGCTTACGGGCTAGCGGGTACACAGATACGCAGTATTTT.